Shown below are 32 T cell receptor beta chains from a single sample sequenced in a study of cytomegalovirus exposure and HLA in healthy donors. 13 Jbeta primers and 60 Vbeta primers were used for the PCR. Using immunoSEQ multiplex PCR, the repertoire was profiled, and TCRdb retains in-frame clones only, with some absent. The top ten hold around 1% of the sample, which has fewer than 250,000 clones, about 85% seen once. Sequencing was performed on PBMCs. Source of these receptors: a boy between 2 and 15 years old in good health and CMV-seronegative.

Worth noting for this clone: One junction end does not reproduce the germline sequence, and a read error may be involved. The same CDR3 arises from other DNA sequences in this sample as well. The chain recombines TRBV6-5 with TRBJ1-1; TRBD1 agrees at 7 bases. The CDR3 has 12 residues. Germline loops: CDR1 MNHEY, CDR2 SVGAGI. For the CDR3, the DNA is TGTGCCAGCGCAACAGGGGACACTGAGGCTTTCTTT. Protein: CASATGDTEAFF.

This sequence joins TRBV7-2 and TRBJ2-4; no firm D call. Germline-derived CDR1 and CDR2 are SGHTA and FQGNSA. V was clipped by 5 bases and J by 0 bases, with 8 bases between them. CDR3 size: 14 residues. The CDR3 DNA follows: TGTGCCAGCAGCCCCACAGTAGCCAAAAACATTCAGTACTTC. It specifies CASSPTVAKNIQYF.

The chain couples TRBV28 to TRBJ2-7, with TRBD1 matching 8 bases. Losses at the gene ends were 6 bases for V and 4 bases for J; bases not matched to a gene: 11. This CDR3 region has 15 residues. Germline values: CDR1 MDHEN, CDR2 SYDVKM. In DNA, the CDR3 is TGTGCCAGCAGCAGGCCCCCGGGACAGGCGTACGAGCAGTACTTC. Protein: CASSRPPGQAYEQYF.

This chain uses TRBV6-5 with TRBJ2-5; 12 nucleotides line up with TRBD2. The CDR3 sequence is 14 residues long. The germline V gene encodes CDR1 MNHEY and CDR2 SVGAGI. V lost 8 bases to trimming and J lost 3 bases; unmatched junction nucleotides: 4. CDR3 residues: CASGLAGTEETQYF. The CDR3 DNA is TGTGCCAGCGGACTAGCGGGAACAGAAGAGACCCAGTACTTC.

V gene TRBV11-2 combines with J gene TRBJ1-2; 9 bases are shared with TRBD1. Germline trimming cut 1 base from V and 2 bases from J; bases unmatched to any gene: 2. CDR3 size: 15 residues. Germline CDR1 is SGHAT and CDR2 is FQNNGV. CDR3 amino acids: CASSLAGTGNYGYTF. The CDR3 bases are TGTGCCAGCAGCTTAGCCGGGACAGGGAACTATGGCTACACCTTC.

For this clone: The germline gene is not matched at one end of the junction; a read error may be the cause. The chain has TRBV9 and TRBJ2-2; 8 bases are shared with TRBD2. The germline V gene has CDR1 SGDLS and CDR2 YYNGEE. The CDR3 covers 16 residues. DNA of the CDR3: TGTGCCAGCAGCGTAGAGAAGCGGGGGAGTATCGGGGAGCTGCTTTTT. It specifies CASSVEKRGSIGELLF. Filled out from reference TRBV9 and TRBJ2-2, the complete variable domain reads DSGVTQTPKHLITATGQRVTLRCSPRSGDLSVYWYQQSLDQGLQFLIQYYNGEERAKGNILERFSAQQFPDLHSELNLSSLELGDSALYFCASSVEKRGSIGELLFGEGSRLTVL.

As DNA, the CDR3 is TGCGCCAGCGCCGACCCCACAGGGACCTACGAGCAGTACTTC. This codes for CASADPTGTYEQYF. V gene TRBV5-1 combines with J gene TRBJ2-7, with D perhaps matching TRBD1 (6 bases). Trimming left V 7 bases short and J 2 bases short, with 16 bases between. Per the germline V gene, CDR1 is SGHRS and CDR2 is YFSETQ. This CDR3 is built from 14 residues.

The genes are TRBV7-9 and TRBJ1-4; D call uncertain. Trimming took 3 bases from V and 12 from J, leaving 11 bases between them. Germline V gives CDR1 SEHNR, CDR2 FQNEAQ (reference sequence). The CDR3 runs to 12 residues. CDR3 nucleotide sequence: TGTGCCAGCAGCTTTGTAATAGAGGAACTGTTTTTT. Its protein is CASSFVIEELFF.

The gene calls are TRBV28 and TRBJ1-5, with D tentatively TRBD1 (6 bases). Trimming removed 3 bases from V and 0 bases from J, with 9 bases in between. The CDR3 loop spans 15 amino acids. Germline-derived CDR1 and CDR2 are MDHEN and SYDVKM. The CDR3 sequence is CASSFRGLSNQPQHF. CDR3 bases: TGTGCCAGCAGTTTCAGGGGCCTTAGCAATCAGCCCCAGCATTTT.

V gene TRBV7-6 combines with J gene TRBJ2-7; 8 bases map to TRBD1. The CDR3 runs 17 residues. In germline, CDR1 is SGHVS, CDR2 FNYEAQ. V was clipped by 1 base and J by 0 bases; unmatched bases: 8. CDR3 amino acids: CASSLEPGQDISYEQYF. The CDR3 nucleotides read TGTGCCAGCAGCTTAGAGCCGGGACAGGATATCTCCTACGAGCAGTACTTC.

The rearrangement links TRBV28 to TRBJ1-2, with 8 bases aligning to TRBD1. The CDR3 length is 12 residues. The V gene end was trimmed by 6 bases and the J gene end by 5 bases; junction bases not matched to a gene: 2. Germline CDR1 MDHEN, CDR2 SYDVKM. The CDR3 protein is CASRGTGYGYTF. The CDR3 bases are TGTGCCAGCAGGGGGACAGGATATGGCTACACCTTC.

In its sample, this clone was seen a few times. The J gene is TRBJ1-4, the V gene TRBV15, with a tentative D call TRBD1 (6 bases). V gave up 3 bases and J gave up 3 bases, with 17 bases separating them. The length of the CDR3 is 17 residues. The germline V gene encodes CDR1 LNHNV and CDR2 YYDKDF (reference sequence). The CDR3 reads CATSRRKGRGANEKLFF. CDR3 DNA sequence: TGTGCCACCAGCAGGCGAAAAGGGAGGGGGGCTAATGAAAAACTGTTTTTT.

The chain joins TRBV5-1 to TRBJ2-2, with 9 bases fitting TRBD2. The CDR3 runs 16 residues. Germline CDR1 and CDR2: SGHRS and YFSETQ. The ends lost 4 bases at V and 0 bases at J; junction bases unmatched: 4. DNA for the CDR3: TGCGCCAGCAGCCGAGGGACTAGCTCGAACACCGGGGAGCTGTTTTTT. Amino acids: CASSRGTSSNTGELFF. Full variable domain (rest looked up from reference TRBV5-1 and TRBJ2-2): KAGVTQTPRYLIKTRGQQVTLSCSPISGHRSVSWYQQTPGQGLQFLFEYFSETQRNKGNFPGRFSGRQFSNSRSEMNVSTLELGDSALYLCASSRGTSSNTGELFFGEGSRLTVL.

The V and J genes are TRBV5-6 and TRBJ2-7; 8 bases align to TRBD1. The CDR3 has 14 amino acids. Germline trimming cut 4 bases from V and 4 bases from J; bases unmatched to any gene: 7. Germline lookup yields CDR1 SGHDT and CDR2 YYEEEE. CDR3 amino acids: CASSLRTGRYEQYF. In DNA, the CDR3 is TGTGCCAGCAGCCTTAGGACAGGGAGGTACGAGCAGTACTTC.

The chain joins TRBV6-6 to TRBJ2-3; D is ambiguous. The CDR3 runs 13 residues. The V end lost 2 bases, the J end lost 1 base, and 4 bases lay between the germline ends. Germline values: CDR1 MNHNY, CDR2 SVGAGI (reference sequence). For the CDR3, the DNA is TGTGCCAGCAGTTACGAGGGCACAGATACGCAGTATTTT. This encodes CASSYEGTDTQYF.

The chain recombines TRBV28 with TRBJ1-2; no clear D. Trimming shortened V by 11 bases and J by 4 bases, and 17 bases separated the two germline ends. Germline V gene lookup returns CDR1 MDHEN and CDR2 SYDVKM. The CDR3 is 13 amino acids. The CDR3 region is CAGEVRGGYGYTF. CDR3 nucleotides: TGTGCCGGCGAGGTTAGAGGAGGCTATGGCTACACCTTC.

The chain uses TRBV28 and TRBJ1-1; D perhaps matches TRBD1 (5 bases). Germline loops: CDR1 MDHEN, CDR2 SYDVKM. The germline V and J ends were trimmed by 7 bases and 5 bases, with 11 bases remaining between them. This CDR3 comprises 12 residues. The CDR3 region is CASTSGGTEAFF. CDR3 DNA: TGTGCCAGCACCTCGGGGGGTACTGAAGCTTTCTTT.

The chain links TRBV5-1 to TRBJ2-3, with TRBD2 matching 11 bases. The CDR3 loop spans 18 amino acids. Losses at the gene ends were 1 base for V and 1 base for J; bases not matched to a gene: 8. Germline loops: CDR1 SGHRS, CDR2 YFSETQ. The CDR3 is CASSLYTSGRAGTDTQYF. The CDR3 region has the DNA TGCGCCAGCAGCTTGTACACTAGCGGGAGAGCGGGCACAGATACGCAGTATTTT. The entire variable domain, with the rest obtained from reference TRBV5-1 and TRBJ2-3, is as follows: KAGVTQTPRYLIKTRGQQVTLSCSPISGHRSVSWYQQTPGQGLQFLFEYFSETQRNKGNFPGRFSGRQFSNSRSEMNVSTLELGDSALYLCASSLYTSGRAGTDTQYFGPGTRLTVL.

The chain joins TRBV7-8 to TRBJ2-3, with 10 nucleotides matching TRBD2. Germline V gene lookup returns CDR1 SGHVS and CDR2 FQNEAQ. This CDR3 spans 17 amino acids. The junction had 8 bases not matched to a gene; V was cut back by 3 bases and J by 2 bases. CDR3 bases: TGTGCCAGCAGCTTCTCGGGTAGCGGGGGGATCACAGATACGCAGTATTTT. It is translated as CASSFSGSGGITDTQYF.

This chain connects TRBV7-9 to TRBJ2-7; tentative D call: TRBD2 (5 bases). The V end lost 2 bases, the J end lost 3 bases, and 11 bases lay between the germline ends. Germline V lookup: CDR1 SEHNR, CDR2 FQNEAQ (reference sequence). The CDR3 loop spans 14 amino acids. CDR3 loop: CASSLSHRDYEQYF. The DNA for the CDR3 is TGTGCCAGCAGCTTAAGTCACCGGGACTACGAGCAGTACTTC.

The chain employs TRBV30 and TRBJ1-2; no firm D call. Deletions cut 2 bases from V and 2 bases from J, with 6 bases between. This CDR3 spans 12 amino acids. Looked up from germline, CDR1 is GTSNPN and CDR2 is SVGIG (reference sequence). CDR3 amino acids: CAWSPVNYGYTF. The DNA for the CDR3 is TGTGCCTGGAGTCCAGTGAACTATGGCTACACCTTC.

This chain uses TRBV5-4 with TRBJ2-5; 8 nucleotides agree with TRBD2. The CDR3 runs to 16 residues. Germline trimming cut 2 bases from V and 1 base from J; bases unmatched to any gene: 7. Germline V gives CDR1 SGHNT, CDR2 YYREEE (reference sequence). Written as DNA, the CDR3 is TGTGCCAGCAGCTTCGGCGGGGGGCGGGCCCAAGAGACCCAGTACTTC. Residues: CASSFGGGRAQETQYF.

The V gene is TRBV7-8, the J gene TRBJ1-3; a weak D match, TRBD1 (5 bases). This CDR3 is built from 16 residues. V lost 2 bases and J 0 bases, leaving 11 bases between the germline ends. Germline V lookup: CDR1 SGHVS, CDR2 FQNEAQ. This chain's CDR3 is CASSLSGEDSGNTIYF. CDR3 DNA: TGTGCCAGCAGCTTATCGGGGGAAGACTCTGGAAACACCATATATTTT. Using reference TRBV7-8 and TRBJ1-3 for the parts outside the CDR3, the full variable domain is GAGVSQSPRYKVAKRGQDVALRCDPISGHVSLFWYQQALGQGPEFLTYFQNEAQLDKSGLPSDRFFAERPEGSVSTLKIQRTQQEDSAVYLCASSLSGEDSGNTIYFGEGSWLTVV.

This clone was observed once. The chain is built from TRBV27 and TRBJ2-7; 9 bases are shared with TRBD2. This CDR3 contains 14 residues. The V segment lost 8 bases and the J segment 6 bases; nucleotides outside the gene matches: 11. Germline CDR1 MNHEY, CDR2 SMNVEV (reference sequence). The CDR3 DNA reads TGTGCCAGCCGGCTCCTAGCGGGAAAGTCCGAGCAGTACTTC. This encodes CASRLLAGKSEQYF.

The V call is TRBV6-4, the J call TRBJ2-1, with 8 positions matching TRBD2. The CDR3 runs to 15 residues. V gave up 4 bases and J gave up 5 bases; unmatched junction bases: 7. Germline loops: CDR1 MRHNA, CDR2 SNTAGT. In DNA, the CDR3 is TGTGCCAGCAGTGTTGAGGGCGGGGGGAACAATGAGCAGTTCTTC. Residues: CASSVEGGGNNEQFF.

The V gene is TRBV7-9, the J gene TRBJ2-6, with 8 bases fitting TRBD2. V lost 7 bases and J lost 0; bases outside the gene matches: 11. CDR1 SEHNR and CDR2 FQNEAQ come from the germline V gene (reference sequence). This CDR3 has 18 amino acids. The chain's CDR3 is CASTRWTGRGSGANVLTF. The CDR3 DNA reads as TGTGCCAGCACCCGATGGACCGGGAGGGGCTCTGGGGCCAACGTCCTGACTTTC. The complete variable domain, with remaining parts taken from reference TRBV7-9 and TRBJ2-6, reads DTGVSQNPRHKITKRGQNVTFRCDPISEHNRLYWYRQTLGQGPEFLTYFQNEAQLEKSRLLSDRFSAERPKGSFSTLEIQRTEQGDSAMYLCASTRWTGRGSGANVLTFGAGSRLTVL.

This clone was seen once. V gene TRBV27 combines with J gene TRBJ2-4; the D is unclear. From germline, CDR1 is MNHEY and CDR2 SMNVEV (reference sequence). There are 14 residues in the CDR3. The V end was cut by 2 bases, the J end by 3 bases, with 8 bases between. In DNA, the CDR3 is TGTGCCAGCAGTTTAGGGCTGAGCAAAAACATTCAGTACTTC. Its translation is CASSLGLSKNIQYF.

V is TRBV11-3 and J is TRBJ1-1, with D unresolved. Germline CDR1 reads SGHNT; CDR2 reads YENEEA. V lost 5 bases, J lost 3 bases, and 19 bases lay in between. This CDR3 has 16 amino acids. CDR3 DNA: TGTGCCAGCAGCGCACCAGGTCCGGGAAAGGACACTGAAGCTTTCTTT. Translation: CASSAPGPGKDTEAFF.

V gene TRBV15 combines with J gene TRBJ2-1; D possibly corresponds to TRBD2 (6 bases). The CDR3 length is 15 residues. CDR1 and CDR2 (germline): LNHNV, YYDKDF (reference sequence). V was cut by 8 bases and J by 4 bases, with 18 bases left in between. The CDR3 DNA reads TGTGCCACCCGAGGTTGGGGGGAGCCGTACAATGAGCAGTTCTTC. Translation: CATRGWGEPYNEQFF.

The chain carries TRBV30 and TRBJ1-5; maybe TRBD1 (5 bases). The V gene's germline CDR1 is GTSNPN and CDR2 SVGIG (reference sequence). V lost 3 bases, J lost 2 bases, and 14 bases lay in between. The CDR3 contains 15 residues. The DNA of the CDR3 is TGTGCCTGGAGCCTCTGGACGGGGGGCAATCAGCCCCAGCATTTT. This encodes CAWSLWTGGNQPQHF.

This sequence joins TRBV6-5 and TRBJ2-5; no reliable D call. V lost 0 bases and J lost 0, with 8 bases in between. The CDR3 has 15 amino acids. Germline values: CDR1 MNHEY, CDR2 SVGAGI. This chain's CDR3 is CASSYSKANQETQYF. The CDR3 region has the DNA TGTGCCAGCAGTTACTCGAAAGCAAACCAAGAGACCCAGTACTTC.

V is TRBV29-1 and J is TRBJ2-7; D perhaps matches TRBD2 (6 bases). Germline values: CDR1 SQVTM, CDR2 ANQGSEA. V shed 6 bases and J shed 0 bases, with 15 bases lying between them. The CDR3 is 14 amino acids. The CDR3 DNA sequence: TGCAGCGTCTCCGGGACTGATCCCTCCTACGAGCAGTACTTC. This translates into CSVSGTDPSYEQYF.